What follows are 19 T cell receptor beta chains derived from one specimen sequenced in a study of shared clonotypes between healthy human individuals. Sequenced by immunoSEQ multiplex PCR; TCRdb stores in-frame clones only, minus some. The profile shows over 2,000,000 clones, 85% to 95% of them singletons. Naive CD8 cells lacked CD45RO and underwent positive selection for CCR7, leaving out terminally differentiated effector memory CD45RA+ cells. Specimen: naive CD8+ T cells from PBMCs. These receptors originate from a man between 18 and 35 years old in good health. Some clones in this sample may be carry-over from other donors' samples.

This clone was counted a single time. The rearrangement joins TRBV13 to TRBJ2-3; TRBD1 is a possible D gene (5 bases). The germline CDR1 and CDR2 sequences are PRHDT and FYEKMQ (reference sequence). V lost 5 bases, J lost 5 bases, and 17 bases lay in between. This CDR3 comprises 15 residues. This chain's CDR3 is CASSLGGASKDTQYF. CDR3 in DNA: TGTGCCAGCAGCCTTGGTGGGGCGTCTAAAGATACGCAGTATTTT.

The gene calls are TRBV15 and TRBJ1-5, with TRBD1 identical over 9 bases. After removal of 8 bases from V and 5 bases from J, the junction contained 10 bases not matched to a gene. The germline gives CDR1 LNHNV, CDR2 YYDKDF (reference sequence). The CDR3 totals 15 residues. Here the CDR3 DNA reads TGTGCCACCCGGCGCGGGGACAGGGAGGATCAGCCCCAGCATTTT. It codes for CATRRGDREDQPQHF.

The chain carries TRBV27 and TRBJ2-7, with D uncertain. Trimming shortened V by 8 bases and J by 0 bases, and 14 bases separated the two germline ends. Germline V gene lookup returns CDR1 MNHEY and CDR2 SMNVEV (reference sequence). CDR3 length: 14 amino acids. CDR3 protein: CASPHGRSSYEQYF. CDR3 nucleotide sequence: TGTGCCAGCCCACACGGGCGTAGCTCCTACGAGCAGTACTTC.

The rearrangement links TRBV2 to TRBJ2-1; D gene unclear. The CDR3 length is 16 residues. Trimming cost V 9 bases and J 0 bases, with 18 bases left between them. The germline gives CDR1 SNHLY, CDR2 FYNNEI. The CDR3, as DNA: TGTGCCAGGTCCCCCCGGACCCGGAGCTCCTACAATGAGCAGTTCTTC. This sequence encodes CARSPRTRSSYNEQFF.

The rearrangement links TRBV13 to TRBJ2-7; 7 nucleotides align to TRBD2. Germline loops: CDR1 PRHDT, CDR2 FYEKMQ (reference sequence). CDR3 length equals 15 residues. V was pared by 4 bases and J by 7 bases, with 13 bases of the junction left unmatched. The CDR3 DNA follows: TGTGCCAGCAGCTCTCGGGGAGGGCCCTGGGAGGAGCAGTACTTC. It translates to CASSSRGGPWEEQYF.

The chain combines TRBV5-4 with TRBJ1-3, with TRBD1 matching over 7 bases. Germline CDR1 and CDR2: SGHNT and YYREEE (reference sequence). This CDR3 is built from 15 residues. Trimming cost V 4 bases and J 3 bases; bases outside gene matches: 7. CDR3 residues: CASSRDRASGNTIYF. As DNA, the CDR3 is TGTGCCAGCAGCAGAGACAGGGCTAGTGGAAACACCATATATTTT.

Concerning this clone: The sample contains more than one DNA sequence encoding this CDR3. The chain is built from TRBV27 and TRBJ1-1; 8 nucleotides align to TRBD1. V shed 2 bases, J shed 5 bases, and the junction held 4 bases outside the gene matches. Germline V lookup: CDR1 MNHEY, CDR2 SMNVEV (reference sequence). The CDR3 consists of 14 residues. The CDR3 DNA sequence: TGTGCCAGCAGTTTAGCAGGGGGCGGGACTGAAGCTTTCTTT. It codes for CASSLAGGGTEAFF.

The chain combines TRBV5-1 with TRBJ2-7, with TRBD1 as a possible D gene (5 bases). CDR3 size: 15 residues. Trimming stripped 1 base from V and 2 bases from J, with 13 bases between. CDR1 SGHRS and CDR2 YFSETQ come from the germline V gene. CDR3 nucleotides: TGCGCCAGCAGCTTGACGCAGGGTTTGACCTACGAGCAGTACTTC. This sequence encodes CASSLTQGLTYEQYF.

This chain joins TRBV18 and TRBJ2-7, with D uncertain. V dropped 7 bases and J dropped 6 bases, with 13 bases sitting between them. The CDR3 loop spans 12 amino acids. Germline CDR1 reads KGHSH; CDR2 reads LQKENI. The CDR3 spells CASLDSRLEQYF. The CDR3, as DNA: TGTGCCAGCTTAGATTCACGGCTCGAGCAGTACTTC.

The chain uses TRBV6-4 and TRBJ2-3; 9 nucleotides match TRBD1. This CDR3 has 13 residues. V lost 6 bases to trimming and J lost 5 bases; unmatched junction nucleotides: 3. The germline V gene encodes CDR1 MRHNA and CDR2 SNTAGT. The CDR3 nucleotides are TGTGCCAGCAGACAGGGGGCTGAAGATACGCAGTATTTT. Protein sequence: CASRQGAEDTQYF.

About this clone itself: Other nucleotide sequences from this sample produce the same CDR3. V and J are TRBV9 and TRBJ1-1, with D unresolved. Germline V CDR1 and CDR2: SGDLS, YYNGEE. This CDR3 spans 15 amino acids. The germline V and J ends were trimmed by 0 bases and 0 bases, with 9 bases remaining between them. CDR3 sequence: CASSVGGSLNTEAFF. For the CDR3, the DNA is TGTGCCAGCAGCGTAGGTGGCAGTCTGAACACTGAAGCTTTCTTT.

The rearrangement joins TRBV10-3 to TRBJ1-5, with TRBD1 matching over 10 bases. CDR3 size: 17 residues. CDR1 and CDR2 (germline): ENHRY, SYGVKD. Trimming took 5 bases from V and 5 from J; bases not matched to a gene: 12. The CDR3 here is CAISRDRGNARDQPQHF. The CDR3 nucleotides are TGTGCCATCAGTCGGGACAGGGGTAATGCTAGAGATCAGCCCCAGCATTTT.

The chain carries TRBV27 and TRBJ2-3; a possible D gene is TRBD2 (6 bases). V shed 6 bases and J shed 8 bases, with 21 bases lying between them. The CDR3 has 15 amino acids. Germline V gene sequence: CDR1 MNHEY, CDR2 SMNVEV (reference sequence). The CDR3 DNA is TGTGCCAGCAGCACCAGGGACGGCGCAGCGGGTACGCAGTATTTT. This codes for CASSTRDGAAGTQYF.

This clone occurred once. V gene TRBV19 combines with J gene TRBJ1-5, with D unclear. CDR3 length equals 14 residues. V was pared by 7 bases and J by 6 bases, with 16 bases between. Germline loops: CDR1 LNHDA, CDR2 SQIVND (reference sequence). CDR3 bases: TGTGCCAGTACCCCCCGCGGGTTCTCTCAGCCCCAGCATTTT. It codes for CASTPRGFSQPQHF.

This clone turned up a few times. Other nucleotide sequences in the sample specify the same CDR3. This chain connects TRBV4-1 to TRBJ1-3; 9 bases fit TRBD1. This CDR3 is 15 amino acids long. V shed 3 bases and J 0 bases; nucleotides not matched to a gene: 0. Germline CDR1 reads MGHRA; CDR2 reads YSYEKL. The CDR3 sequence is CASSQGQGSGNTIYF. The CDR3 nucleotides read TGCGCCAGCAGCCAGGGACAGGGCTCTGGAAACACCATATATTTT.

This clone occurred once. The CDR3 nucleotides read TGTGCCAGCAGTGACGGCGGATACACCGGGGAGCTGTTTTTT. This gives the protein CASSDGGYTGELFF. The chain uses TRBV6-1 and TRBJ2-2; D remains unclear. The CDR3 is 14 residues long. Per the germline V gene, CDR1 is MNHNS and CDR2 is SASEGT. V was trimmed by 3 bases and J by 3 bases, leaving 8 bases between them.

The chain uses TRBV19 and TRBJ2-1; D may be TRBD1 or TRBD2 (5 bases each). Trimming left V 9 bases short and J 0 bases short, with 21 bases between. CDR1 LNHDA and CDR2 SQIVND come from the germline V gene (reference sequence). CDR3 length equals 17 residues. DNA of the CDR3: TGTGCCAGCAGTGTAGTATCGGGGCCTAGCTCCTACAATGAGCAGTTCTTC. This gives the protein CASSVVSGPSSYNEQFF.

CDR3 coding DNA: TGTGCCACCAGCCGACGGGACCGCGAGAACTATGGCTACACCTTC. It codes for CATSRRDRENYGYTF. J is TRBJ1-2 and V is TRBV15; TRBD1 is a possible D gene (5 bases). With 5 bases removed from V and 2 bases from J, the gap between germline ends came to 15 bases. CDR3 length: 15 amino acids. The V gene's germline CDR1 is LNHNV and CDR2 YYDKDF (reference sequence).

This chain links TRBV4-3 with TRBJ1-5, with TRBD1 matching over 9 bases. Losses at the gene ends were 4 bases for V and 3 bases for J; bases not matched to a gene: 4. Looked up from germline, CDR1 is LGHNA and CDR2 is YSLEER. The CDR3 is made up of 15 amino acids. CDR3 region: CASSLRTGVNQPQHF. The CDR3 DNA reads as TGCGCCAGCAGCCTCCGGACAGGGGTCAATCAGCCCCAGCATTTT.